This entry lists 17 T cell receptor beta chains sequenced from one sample in a study of CD8+CD57+ T cells in acquired aplastic anemia. TCR beta VDJ and CDR3 were profiled, and genomic DNA was the template. TCRdb redid the calling of the reads with MiXCR, one entry per CDR3 protein. The sample carries about 220,000 distinct CDR3 sequences, roughly 33% recorded once. The source material was sorted CD4+, CD8+, or CD8+CD57+ T cells (not recorded which) from PBMCs. Receptors originate from a human donor in good health, serving as a control.

This clonotype is termed medium-sized (0.01 to 0.1%). This chain links TRBV10-3 with TRBJ1-4, with D perhaps matching TRBD1 (5 bases). V was cut by 11 bases and J by 5 bases, with 15 bases left in between. The CDR3 is 13 amino acids. The germline CDR1 and CDR2 sequences are ENHRY and SYGVKD. The CDR3 bases are TGTGCCGCAAATGGGCCAGGGAATGAAAAACTGTTTTTT. Translated: CAANGPGNEKLFF.

This clonotype was seen at least ten times. This rearrangement joins TRBV7-9 to TRBJ1-4; 9 positions agree with TRBD1. J gave up 8 bases and V 6 bases, and 13 bases lay outside the gene matches. The germline gives CDR1 SEHNR, CDR2 FQNEAQ (reference sequence). The CDR3 has 16 amino acids. The CDR3 region has the DNA TGTGCCAGCAGTTACGCGCGACAGGGGGGACGGGAAAAACTGTTTTTT. It codes for CASSYARQGGREKLFF.

This clonotype was seen ten or more times. The chain is built from TRBV2 and TRBJ2-7; no reliable D call. With 7 bases removed from V and 3 bases from J, the gap between germline ends came to 16 bases. From germline, CDR1 is SNHLY and CDR2 FYNNEI. There are 14 residues in the CDR3. This CDR3 reads CASTQERELYEQYF. The CDR3 DNA sequence: TGTGCCAGCACCCAAGAAAGGGAACTCTACGAGCAGTACTTC. The variable domain in full, completed from reference TRBV2 and TRBJ2-7, reads EPEVTQTPSHQVTQMGQEVILRCVPISNHLYFYWYRQILGQKVEFLVSFYNNEISEKSEIFDDQFSVERPDGSNFTLKIRSTKLEDSAMYFCASTQERELYEQYFGPGTRLTVT.

A word on this clonotype: The CDR3 carries no conserved terminal phenylalanine or tryptophan, so it likely arises from a read error. It is unclear where the CDR3 begins or ends on the DNA, so no DNA is shown, and the CDR3 is as TCRdb lists it. The chain joins TRBV7-2 to TRBJ1-1. Germline V gene sequence: CDR1 SGHTA, CDR2 FQGNSA. The CDR3 spans 9 amino acids, including both terminal residues. The chain's CDR3 is CASSLEAYY.

The rearrangement uses TRBV6-6 and TRBJ1-1, with 8 bases fitting TRBD1. The CDR3 loop spans 14 amino acids. The germline V gene encodes CDR1 MNHNY and CDR2 SVGAGI (reference sequence). V shed 4 bases and J 5 bases; nucleotides not matched to a gene: 6. CDR3 amino acids: CASSFYGQGTEAFF. The CDR3 DNA follows: TGTGCCAGCAGTTTCTACGGACAGGGAACTGAAGCTTTCTTT.

This clonotype was detected only a few times. A much larger clone lies a single base off, so this may be a read error. The chain carries TRBV20-1 and TRBJ2-7; maybe TRBD1 (7 bases). This CDR3 comprises 13 residues. The germline gives CDR1 DFQATT, CDR2 SNEGSKA (reference sequence). The V and J ends lost 3 bases and 7 bases respectively, with 16 bases between them. This CDR3 reads CSARAGGSWEQYF. In DNA form, the CDR3 reads TGCAGTGCTAGGGCAGGGGGGTCCTGGGAGCAGTACTTC.

There are many counts of this clonotype. The chain combines TRBV2 with TRBJ2-7; D gene unclear. This CDR3 is built from 14 residues. V gave up 2 bases and J gave up 1 base, with 9 bases separating them. CDR1 and CDR2 from the germline V gene are SNHLY and FYNNEI. CDR3 protein: CASSERSRSYEQYF. The CDR3 DNA reads as TGTGCCAGCAGTGAAAGGTCAAGATCCTACGAGCAGTACTTC.

At least ten counts were recorded for this clonotype. V usage is TRBV12-3 or TRBV12-4 and J usage is TRBJ2-5; unclear D gene. Between the trimmed V and J ends, which lost 1 base and 1 base, there was a span of 10 bases. The CDR3 runs to 15 residues. CDR3 in amino acids: CASSLGFGGQETQYF. CDR3 in DNA: TGTGCCAGCAGTTTAGGGTTCGGCGGCCAAGAGACCCAGTACTTC.

Details on this clonotype: One end of the junction does not line up with germline, which may come from a read error. The J gene is TRBJ2-6, the V gene TRBV20-1; 7 bases are shared with TRBD1. Looked up from germline, CDR1 is DFQATT and CDR2 is SNEGSKA (reference sequence). The CDR3 length is 17 residues. CDR3 DNA: TGCGGTGCTAGGCGACAGGGTGTGGTTCTGGGGGCCAACGTCCTGACTTTC. As protein: CGARRQGVVLGANVLTF.

This clonotype was recorded a few times. The V and J genes are TRBV7-2 and TRBJ1-4, with D maybe TRBD1 (6 bases). There are 15 residues in the CDR3. V was clipped by 5 bases and J by 6 bases, with 16 bases between them. The germline CDR1 and CDR2 sequences are SGHTA and FQGNSA. In nucleotides, the CDR3 is TGTGCCAGCAGCCAAGAGGGGAGGGGGGATGAAAAACTGTTTTTT. This encodes CASSQEGRGDEKLFF.

The chain employs TRBV2 and TRBJ1-1; D gene ambiguous. Germline V gives CDR1 SNHLY, CDR2 FYNNEI. V dropped 2 bases and J dropped 3 bases, with 10 bases sitting between them. CDR3 length: 14 residues. This CDR3 is CASSEWDIYTEAFF. The CDR3 coding sequence is TGTGCCAGCAGTGAATGGGATATTTACACTGAAGCTTTCTTT.

The chain is built from TRBV6-5 and TRBJ1-6; a possible D gene is TRBD1 (6 bases). The CDR3 loop spans 15 amino acids. V shed 1 base and J shed 9 bases, with 13 bases lying between them. Germline V gene data show CDR1 as MNHEY and CDR2 as SVGAGI. CDR3 coding DNA: TGTGCCAGCAGTTACTTACAGGGAGGCGGTTCACCCCTCCACTTT. Residues: CASSYLQGGGSPLHF.

In this sample, this clonotype turned up a few times. The chain links TRBV4-1 to TRBJ1-4; no clear D. This CDR3 comprises 14 residues. V shed 2 bases and J shed 2 bases, with 6 bases lying between them. Per the germline V gene, CDR1 is MGHRA and CDR2 is YSYEKL. The CDR3 region has the DNA TGCGCCAGCAGCCAACGGCCGACTAATGAAAAACTGTTTTTT. This gives the protein CASSQRPTNEKLFF.

This sequence joins TRBV5-7 and TRBJ2-7; 9 positions agree with TRBD1. TRBV5-7 is reported as an ORF; its role is uncertain. J lost 4 bases, V lost 5 bases, and 10 bases had no gene match. CDR3 length: 15 residues. CDR3 in amino acids: CASRSDRGVMYEQYF. CDR3 in DNA: TGTGCCAGCAGGTCGGACAGGGGAGTTATGTACGAGCAGTACTTC.

The chain employs TRBV6-9 and TRBJ1-3; perhaps TRBD1 as D (5 bases). V gave up 8 bases and J gave up 0 bases, with 17 bases separating them. The CDR3 is made up of 16 amino acids. The germline CDR1 and CDR2 sequences are MNHGY and SVAAGI. The CDR3 protein is CASSPLGQSSGNTIYF. The CDR3 DNA follows: TGTGCCAGCTCACCACTTGGACAAAGCTCTGGAAACACCATATATTTT.

Many counts were recorded for this clonotype. This rearrangement joins TRBV19 to TRBJ2-1, with D possibly TRBD1 on 6 matching bases. V lost 6 bases to trimming and J lost 8 bases, with 14 bases between them. In germline, CDR1 is LNHDA, CDR2 SQIVND (reference sequence). The CDR3 extends over 13 amino acids. In nucleotides, the CDR3 is TGTGCCAGTAGACGGACAGCAGGTCATGAGCAGTTCTTC. It specifies CASRRTAGHEQFF.

The chain recombines TRBV19 with TRBJ1-4; TRBD1 might be the D (5 bases). Trimming cost V 5 bases and J 8 bases, with 18 bases left between them. Per the germline V gene, CDR1 is LNHDA and CDR2 is SQIVND (reference sequence). This CDR3 has 15 amino acids. The CDR3 DNA reads TGTGCCAGTAGTCCGGGGACTAGCGGGGGAGAAAAACTGTTTTTT. This sequence encodes CASSPGTSGGEKLFF.